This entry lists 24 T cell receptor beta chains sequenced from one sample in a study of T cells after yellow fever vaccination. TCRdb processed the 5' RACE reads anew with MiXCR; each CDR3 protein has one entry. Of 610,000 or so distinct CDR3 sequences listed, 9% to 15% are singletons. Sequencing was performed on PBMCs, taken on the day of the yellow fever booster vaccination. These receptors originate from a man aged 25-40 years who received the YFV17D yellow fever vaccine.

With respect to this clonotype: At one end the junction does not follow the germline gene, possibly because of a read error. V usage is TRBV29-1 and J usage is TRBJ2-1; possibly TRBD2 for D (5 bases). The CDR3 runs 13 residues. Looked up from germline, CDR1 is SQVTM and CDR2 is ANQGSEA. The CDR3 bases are TGCAGCGTTGAGCCCCCGATACGGGGTGAGCTGTTCTTC. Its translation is CSVEPPIRGELFF.

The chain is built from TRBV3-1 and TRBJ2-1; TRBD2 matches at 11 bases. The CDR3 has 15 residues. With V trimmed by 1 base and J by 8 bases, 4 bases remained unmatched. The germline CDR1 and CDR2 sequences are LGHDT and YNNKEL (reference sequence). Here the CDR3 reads CASSQATSGSYEQFF. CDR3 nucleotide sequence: TGTGCCAGCAGCCAAGCCACTAGCGGGAGTTATGAGCAGTTCTTC.

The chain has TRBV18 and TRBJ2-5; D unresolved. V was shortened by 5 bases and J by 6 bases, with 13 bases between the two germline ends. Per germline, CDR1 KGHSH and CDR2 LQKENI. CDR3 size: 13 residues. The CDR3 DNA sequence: TGTGCCAGCTCAGGCGGCGAGTATAAGACCCAGTACTTC. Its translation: CASSGGEYKTQYF. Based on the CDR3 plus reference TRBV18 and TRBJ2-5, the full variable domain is NAGVMQNPRHLVRRRGQEARLRCSPMKGHSHVYWYRQLPEEGLKFMVYLQKENIIDESGMPKERFSAEFPKEGPSILRIQQVVRGDSAAYFCASSGGEYKTQYFGPGTRLLVL.

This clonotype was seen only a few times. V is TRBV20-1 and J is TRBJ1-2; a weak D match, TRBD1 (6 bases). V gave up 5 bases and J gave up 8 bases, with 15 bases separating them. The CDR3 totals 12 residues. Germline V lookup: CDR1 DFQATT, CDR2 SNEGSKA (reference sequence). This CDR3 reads CSASDRISGYTF. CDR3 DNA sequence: TGCAGTGCTTCAGACAGGATTAGCGGCTACACCTTC.

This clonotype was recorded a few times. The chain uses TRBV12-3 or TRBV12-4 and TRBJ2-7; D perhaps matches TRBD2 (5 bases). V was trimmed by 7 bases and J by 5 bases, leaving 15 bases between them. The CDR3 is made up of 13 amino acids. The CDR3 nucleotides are TGTGCCAGCAAGGACGGGGTGGTCAACGAGCAGTACTTC. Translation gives CASKDGVVNEQYF.

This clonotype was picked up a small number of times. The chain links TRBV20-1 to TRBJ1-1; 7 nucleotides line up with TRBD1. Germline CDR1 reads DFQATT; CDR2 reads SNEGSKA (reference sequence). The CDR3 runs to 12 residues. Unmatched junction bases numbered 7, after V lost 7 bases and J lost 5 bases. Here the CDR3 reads CSVGQADTEAFF. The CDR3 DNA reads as TGCAGTGTTGGACAGGCGGATACTGAAGCTTTCTTT.

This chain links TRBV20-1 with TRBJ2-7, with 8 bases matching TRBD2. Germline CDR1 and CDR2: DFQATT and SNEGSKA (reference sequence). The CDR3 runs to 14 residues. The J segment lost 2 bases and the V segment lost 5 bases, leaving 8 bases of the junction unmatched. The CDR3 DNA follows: TGCAGTGCTCATCTAGCGGGCCCTACCTACGAGCAGTACTTC. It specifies CSAHLAGPTYEQYF.

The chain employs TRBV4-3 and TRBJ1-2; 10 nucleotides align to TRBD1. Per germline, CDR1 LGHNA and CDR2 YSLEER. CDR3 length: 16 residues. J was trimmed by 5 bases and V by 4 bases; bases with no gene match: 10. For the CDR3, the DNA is TGCGCCAGCAGCCCCACCTGGACAGGGGGTAATTATGGCTACACCTTC. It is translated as CASSPTWTGGNYGYTF.

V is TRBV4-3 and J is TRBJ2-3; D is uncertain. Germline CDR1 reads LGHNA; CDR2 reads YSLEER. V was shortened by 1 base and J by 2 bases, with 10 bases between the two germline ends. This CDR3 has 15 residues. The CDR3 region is CASSQVDGYTDTQYF. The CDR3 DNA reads TGCGCCAGCAGCCAAGTTGACGGATACACAGATACGCAGTATTTT.

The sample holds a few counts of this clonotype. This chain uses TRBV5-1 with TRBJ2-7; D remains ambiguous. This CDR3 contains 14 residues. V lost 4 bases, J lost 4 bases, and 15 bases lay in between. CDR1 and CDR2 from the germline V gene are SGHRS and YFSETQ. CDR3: CASSLTGPQYEQYF. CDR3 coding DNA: TGCGCCAGCAGCCTGACCGGGCCCCAATACGAGCAGTACTTC.

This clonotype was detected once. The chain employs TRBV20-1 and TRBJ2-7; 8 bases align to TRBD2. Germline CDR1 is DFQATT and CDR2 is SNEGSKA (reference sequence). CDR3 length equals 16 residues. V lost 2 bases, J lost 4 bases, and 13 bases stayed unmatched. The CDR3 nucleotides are TGCAGTGCTAGATCTGTCCAAAGCGGGAGCAAGTACGAGCAGTACTTC. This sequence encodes CSARSVQSGSKYEQYF.

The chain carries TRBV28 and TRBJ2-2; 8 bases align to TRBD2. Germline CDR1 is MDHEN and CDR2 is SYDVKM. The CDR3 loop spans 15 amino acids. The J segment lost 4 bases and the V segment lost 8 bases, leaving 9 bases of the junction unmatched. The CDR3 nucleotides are TGTGCCAGCGTCAGCGGGAGTATAGGCACCGGGGAGCTGTTTTTT. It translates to CASVSGSIGTGELFF. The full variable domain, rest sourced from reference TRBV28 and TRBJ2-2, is DVKVTQSSRYLVKRTGEKVFLECVQDMDHENMFWYRQDPGLGLRLIYFSYDVKMKEKGDIPEGYSVSREKKERFSLILESASTNQTSMYLCASVSGSIGTGELFFGEGSRLTVL.

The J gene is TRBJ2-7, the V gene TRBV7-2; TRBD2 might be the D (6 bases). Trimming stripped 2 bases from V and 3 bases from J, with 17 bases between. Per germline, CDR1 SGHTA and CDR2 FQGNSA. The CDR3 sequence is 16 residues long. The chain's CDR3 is CASSLLTGSIGYEQYF. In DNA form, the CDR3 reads TGTGCCAGCAGCTTATTAACCGGGAGTATCGGCTACGAGCAGTACTTC. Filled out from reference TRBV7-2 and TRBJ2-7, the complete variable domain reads GAGVSQSPSNKVTEKGKDVELRCDPISGHTALYWYRQSLGQGLEFLIYFQGNSAPDKSGLPSDRFSAERTGGSVSTLTIQRTQQEDSAVYLCASSLLTGSIGYEQYFGPGTRLTVT.

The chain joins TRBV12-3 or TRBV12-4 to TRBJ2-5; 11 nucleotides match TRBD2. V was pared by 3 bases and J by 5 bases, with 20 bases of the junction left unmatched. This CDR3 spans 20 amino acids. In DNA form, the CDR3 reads TGTGCCAGCAGTTTTGCTGGATGGCTAGCGGGAGGTGGGCAACAGGAGACCCAGTACTTC. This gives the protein CASSFAGWLAGGGQQETQYF.

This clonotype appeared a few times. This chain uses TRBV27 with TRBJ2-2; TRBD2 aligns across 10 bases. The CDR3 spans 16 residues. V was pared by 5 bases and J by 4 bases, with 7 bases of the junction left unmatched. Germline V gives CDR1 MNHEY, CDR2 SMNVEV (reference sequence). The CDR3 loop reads CASSLYWTSGTGELFF. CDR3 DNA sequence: TGTGCCAGCAGTCTATATTGGACTAGCGGCACCGGGGAGCTGTTTTTT.

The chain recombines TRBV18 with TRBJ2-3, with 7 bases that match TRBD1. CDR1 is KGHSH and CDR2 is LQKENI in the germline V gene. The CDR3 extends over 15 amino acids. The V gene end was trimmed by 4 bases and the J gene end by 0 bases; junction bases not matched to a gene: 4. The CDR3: CASSQATGSTDTQYF. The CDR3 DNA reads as TGTGCCAGCTCACAGGCGACAGGGAGCACAGATACGCAGTATTTT.

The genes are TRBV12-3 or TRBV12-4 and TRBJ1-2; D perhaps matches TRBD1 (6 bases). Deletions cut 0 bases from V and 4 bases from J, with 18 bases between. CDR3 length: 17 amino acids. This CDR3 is CASSLAPGQGSPYGYTF. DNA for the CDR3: TGTGCCAGCAGTTTAGCCCCGGGACAAGGTTCCCCCTATGGCTACACCTTC.

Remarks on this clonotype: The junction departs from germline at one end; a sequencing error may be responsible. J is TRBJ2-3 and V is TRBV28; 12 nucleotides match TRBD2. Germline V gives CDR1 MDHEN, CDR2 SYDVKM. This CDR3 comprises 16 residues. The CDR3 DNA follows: TGTGCCTGCAGTTTCTCTAGCGGGAGGGGCACAGATACGCAGTATTTT. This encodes CACSFSSGRGTDTQYF.

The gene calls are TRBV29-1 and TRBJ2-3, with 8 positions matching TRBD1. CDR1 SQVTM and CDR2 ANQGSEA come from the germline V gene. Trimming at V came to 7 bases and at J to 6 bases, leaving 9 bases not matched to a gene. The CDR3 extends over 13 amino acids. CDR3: CSGRGQGIDTQYF. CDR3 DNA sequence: TGCAGCGGGAGAGGACAGGGAATCGATACGCAGTATTTT.

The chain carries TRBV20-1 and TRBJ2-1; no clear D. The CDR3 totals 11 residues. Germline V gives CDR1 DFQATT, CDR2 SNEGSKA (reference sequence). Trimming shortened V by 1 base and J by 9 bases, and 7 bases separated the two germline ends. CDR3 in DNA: TGCAGTGCTAGAGGGATCCCTGAGCAGTTCTTC. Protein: CSARGIPEQFF.

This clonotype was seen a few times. The CDR3 nucleotides read TGTGCCAGCAGCTACCCCGTTTGGCGGGAGGACGAGCAGTACTTC. Its translation: CASSYPVWREDEQYF. This chain joins TRBV7-2 and TRBJ2-7; 8 bases are a match to TRBD2. The germline gives CDR1 SGHTA, CDR2 FQGNSA. Trimming took 4 bases from V and 5 from J; bases not matched to a gene: 10. The CDR3 runs to 15 residues.

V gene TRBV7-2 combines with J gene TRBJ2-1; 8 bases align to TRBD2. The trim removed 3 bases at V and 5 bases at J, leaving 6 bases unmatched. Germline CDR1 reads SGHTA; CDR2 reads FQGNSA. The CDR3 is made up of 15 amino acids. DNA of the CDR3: TGTGCCAGCAGCTTCGGAGGACTAGCAGACAATGAGCAGTTCTTC. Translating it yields CASSFGGLADNEQFF.

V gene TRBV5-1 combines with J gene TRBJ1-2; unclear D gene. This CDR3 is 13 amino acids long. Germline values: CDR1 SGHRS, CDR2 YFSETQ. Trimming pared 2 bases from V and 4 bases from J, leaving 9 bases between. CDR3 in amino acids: CASSFGSSYGYTF. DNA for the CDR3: TGCGCCAGCAGCTTTGGTAGTTCCTATGGCTACACCTTC.

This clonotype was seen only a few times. CDR3 in amino acids: CASSSEGNQPQHF. The CDR3 coding sequence is TGTGCCAGCAGTTCCGAGGGGAATCAGCCCCAGCATTTT. This rearrangement joins TRBV6-5 to TRBJ1-5; D is possibly TRBD1 (5 bases). The CDR3 is made up of 13 amino acids. V lost 4 bases to trimming and J lost 4 bases, with 8 bases between them. The germline V gene has CDR1 MNHEY and CDR2 SVGAGI.